These 7 T cell receptor beta chains share one sample of origin, sequenced in a study of T cells in Graves' hyperthyroidism and ophthalmopathy. RNA transcripts provided the source from which TCR beta CDR3 regions were amplified. HTBI primers were employed in a first-round RT-PCR of the TCR CDR3. TCRdb re-called the multiplex PCR reads with MiXCR, one entry per CDR3 protein. The sample holds around 300,000 distinct CDR3 sequences, roughly an eighth seen once. Sequencing used blood. Receptor source: a woman in her thirties or forties with Graves' hyperthyroidism.

This clonotype appeared many times. The chain joins TRBV2 to TRBJ1-2, with D possibly being TRBD1 (5 bases). The V end was cut by 11 bases, the J end by 2 bases, with 15 bases between. Germline CDR1 and CDR2: SNHLY and FYNNEI. CDR3 length equals 13 residues. CDR3 residues: CASGADSNYGYTF. CDR3 nucleotide sequence: TGTGCCTCCGGGGCAGATTCGAACTATGGCTACACCTTC.

This clonotype was detected many times. V usage is TRBV6-4 and J usage is TRBJ1-1; D is undetermined. This CDR3 has 13 amino acids. Looked up from germline, CDR1 is MRHNA and CDR2 is SNTAGT. Trimming removed 7 bases from V and 3 bases from J, with 12 bases in between. CDR3 nucleotides: TGTGCCAGCAAGGACTTTGGGGACACTGAAGCTTTCTTT. Its protein product is CASKDFGDTEAFF.

Many counts were recorded for this clonotype. The chain has TRBV28 and TRBJ2-2; unclear D gene. CDR1 is MDHEN, CDR2 SYDVKM, per germline. This CDR3 spans 15 amino acids. Between the trimmed V and J ends, which lost 3 bases and 3 bases, there was a span of 11 bases. The CDR3: CASSFFLADTGELFF. Written as DNA, the CDR3 is TGTGCCAGCAGTTTTTTTTTAGCCGACACCGGGGAGCTGTTTTTT.

This clonotype was seen just once. V gene TRBV29-1 combines with J gene TRBJ2-1; either TRBD1 or TRBD2 may fit D (5 bases each). With 3 bases removed from V and 3 bases from J, the gap between germline ends came to 9 bases. CDR3 length: 13 amino acids. Germline CDR1 and CDR2: SQVTM and ANQGSEA. In DNA, the CDR3 is TGCAGCGTTGAGGGGCGGGTCTACAATGAGCAGTTCTTC. It translates to CSVEGRVYNEQFF.

The chain couples TRBV19 to TRBJ2-5; tentative D call: TRBD2 (7 bases). Germline V lookup: CDR1 LNHDA, CDR2 SQIVND (reference sequence). Trimming took 5 bases from V and 5 from J, leaving 18 bases between them. The CDR3 length is 15 residues. CDR3 residues: CASSPLGGREETQYF. CDR3 sequence (DNA): TGTGCCAGTAGTCCGCTAGGGGGGCGGGAGGAGACCCAGTACTTC.

This chain connects TRBV6-2 or TRBV6-3 to TRBJ2-7, with TRBD1 identical over 7 bases. The CDR3 is made up of 14 amino acids. J was trimmed by 0 bases and V by 6 bases; bases with no gene match: 5. Germline values: CDR1 MNHEY, CDR2 SVGEGT. The CDR3 protein is CASRPRDSSYEQYF. The DNA for the CDR3 is TGTGCCAGCAGGCCCCGGGACAGCTCCTACGAGCAGTACTTC.

This clonotype appeared a few times. The CDR3 region is CASSQVSGPYEQYF. CDR3 sequence (DNA): TGCGCCAGCAGCCAAGTCTCAGGACCCTACGAGCAGTACTTC. V is TRBV4-1 and J is TRBJ2-7; D ambiguous. V was shortened by 1 base and J by 2 bases, with 9 bases between the two germline ends. The germline V gene has CDR1 MGHRA and CDR2 YSYEKL. The CDR3 totals 14 residues.